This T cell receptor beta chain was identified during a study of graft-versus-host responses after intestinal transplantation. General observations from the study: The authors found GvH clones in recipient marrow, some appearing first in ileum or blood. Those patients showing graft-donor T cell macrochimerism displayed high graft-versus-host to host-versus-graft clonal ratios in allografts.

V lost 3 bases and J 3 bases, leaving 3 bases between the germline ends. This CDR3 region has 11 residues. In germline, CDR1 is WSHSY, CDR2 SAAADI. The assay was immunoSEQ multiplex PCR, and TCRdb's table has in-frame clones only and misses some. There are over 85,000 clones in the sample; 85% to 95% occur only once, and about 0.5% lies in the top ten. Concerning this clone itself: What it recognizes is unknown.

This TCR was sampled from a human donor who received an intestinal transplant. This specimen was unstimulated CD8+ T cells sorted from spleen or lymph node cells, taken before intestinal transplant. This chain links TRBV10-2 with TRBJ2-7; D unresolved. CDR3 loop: CASSDSYEQYF. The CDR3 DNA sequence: TGCGCCAGCAGTGACAGCTACGAGCAGTACTTC.